This TCR beta chain was found in a study of cytomegalovirus exposure and HLA in healthy donors (dated by TCRdb to the late 2010s). For context, the study as a whole: In an earlier analysis of 550 to 750 of the donors, about 260 Gb of sequence data and some 100 million unique TCR beta sequences from 180 million or so T cells were reported. To study patterns of TCR occurrence, a later analysis re-analyzed previously published TCR beta repertoires from around 670 donors and added high-resolution HLA genotyping. Rather than drawing on any new phenotypic data, the later analysis identified candidate immune exposures from TCR beta sequences and the way those sequences occurred across donors. High-throughput TCR immunosequencing, statistical association of individual TCRs with disease status, and machine learning were combined to predict cytomegalovirus infection status. Donor age, sex, ethnicity and CMV serostatus were compiled together with the repertoire data. An early release that covered around 590 HLA-typed donors contained approximately 300 gigabases of sequencing data and about 84 million unique TCR sequences. Among about 360 genotyped donors of the cohort, an average of about 240,000 unique TCR beta nucleotide sequences were sequenced per donor, roughly 18% of them non-productive. Both class I and class II loci were covered by HLA typing, at four-digit resolution. The study profiled the T cell repertoires of around 700 subjects by immunosequencing and related them to cytomegalovirus serostatus. In addition to the first cohort of around 670 subjects, a separate validation cohort of approximately 120 different subjects was used. The study aimed to test whether cataloging public T cell receptors could reveal signatures of past pathogen exposure. An earlier analysis of approximately 580 of the donors used high-throughput TCR beta sequencing to judge whether each TCR beta V gene segment behaved as functional or pseudogenic. A later genetic analysis used genome-wide SNP genotypes for about 65% of the 666 donors, treating that subset as a discovery cohort. Every discovery cohort repertoire had been produced on one sequencing platform. Typing coverage varied by locus: roughly 629-640 donors for A, B, C, DRB1 and DQB1; 500 to 550 for DQA1; over 600 for DPA1; some 470 for DPB1. Several DR-DQ haplotypes were treated as single units for association and clustering because of strong linkage in the cohort. Of the approximately 400 genotyped donors, roughly 80% fell in the genetic ancestry cluster associated with self-reported Caucasian donors. Paper-wide results and their limitations: A group of highly shared sequence variants was considered likely to be a technical artifact of the sequencing pipeline. Most CMV-associated TCR beta chains appeared to be HLA-restricted in a later analysis, and the HLA associations seemed to be driven largely by CMV exposure. The classifier was reported to diagnose cytomegalovirus status with high specificity and sensitivity in both the original cohort and the validation cohort. CMV serostatus was the only immune exposure information available for the cohort. Most TCR sequences were observed very rarely across donors, whereas some public TCRs were present in many individuals. Because some donors lacked HLA typing at each locus, the association tests relied only on the typed subset. According to the authors, the approach could potentially be generalized to other disease states and immunological phenotypes. The presence/absence analyses assumed that sequencing depth was roughly uniform across donors, and that assumption may not be true. The earlier analysis of approximately 540 of the donors excluded roughly 16 rarely observed V segments, including chromosome 9 orphons, because counts were too low. Specific HLA alleles were associated with roughly 17,000 TCR beta sequences at a false discovery rate of 0.05 in a later analysis. This cohort had only TCR beta chains sequenced, and the lack of alpha or paired-chain data limited which features could be detected. In a later analysis, HLA-associated TCR beta chains were found to be more clonally expanded and to have lower generation probabilities than equally common non-associated chains. The study listed 164 TCR beta chains as associated with cytomegalovirus. A further reported finding was that TCR beta sequences accurately predicted the HLA-A and HLA-B alleles for most subjects in the first cohort. Linkage disequilibrium might explain the correlated functional status among segregating V segments, but an unknown experimental factor could not be ruled out. A later analysis found that TCR association rates varied across HLA loci, with DRB1 alleles showing the most associated TCRs and HLA-C alleles the fewest. Three of the identified cytomegalovirus-associated TCR beta chains were confirmed in vitro to be specific for cytomegalovirus antigens. Broadly in line with IMGT annotations, most TCR beta V segments showed up in productive rearrangements about 90% or about 30% of the time in an earlier analysis of 450 to 600 of the donors. V-gene and J-gene trimming of TCR beta chains was associated with a missense DCLRE1C variant in a later genetic analysis, and the association was replicated in an independent cohort. Some IMGT-functional V segments, including TRBV6-2 and TRBV6-3, could not be told apart with the 87-base-pair reads, so those segments were excluded. In a later genetic analysis, fewer N-insertions in productive TCRs were reported among donors in an Asian-associated ancestry cluster than the 666-donor mean. Several of the top co-occurrence clusters appeared to be linked to parvovirus B19, influenza, CMV and Epstein-Barr virus, according to a later analysis. When HLA alleles, especially DR and DQ, strongly co-occurred, attributing TCR associations to individual alleles was difficult.

As regards this clone: Its target antigen remains unknown. It has no much larger one-base neighbor in the sample; base qualities were not kept.

The library was prepared using the immunoSEQ multiplex PCR assay. For the multiplex PCR, a mixture combining 60 forward primers for TCR Vbeta segments and 13 reverse primers for TCR Jbeta segments was used. The CDR3 region of rearranged TCR beta genes was amplified from genomic DNA by a multiplex PCR assay. Amplified TCR beta libraries were sequenced as 87-base-pair reads on the Illumina HiSeq System. Processing in the source paper ran as follows. Across the 500 to 700 repertoires, a later analysis counted roughly 84 million unique TCR beta chains, some 11 million of which were shared by at least two donors. To remove PCR and sequencing errors, raw reads were error-corrected and collapsed into unique sequences using a nearest-neighbor algorithm that merged closely related sequences. CDR3 sequences were aligned to IMGT reference sequences to assign V, D and J gene segments. For a sequence to be retained, a match of at least six nucleotides to both a V gene segment and a J gene segment was required. Rearrangements were called productive when the CDR3 lacked stop codons and stayed in frame with V and J; all others were non-productive. CDR3 was defined according to IMGT convention as the region running from the second conserved V-encoded cysteine to the conserved J-encoded phenylalanine. Sequences without an unambiguous match to a single V gene segment were excluded from the earlier analysis of about 600 of the donors. An earlier analysis of roughly 590 of the donors called V segments functional above 56.7% productive rearrangements and segregating when the between-donor standard deviation exceeded 5%. A statistical classification framework was developed to diagnose cytomegalovirus status using the catalog of TCR beta chain sequences. V and J gene assignment, in a later analysis, came from comparing TCR nucleotide sequences with IMGT/GENE-DB human TR gene sequences. A later analysis assigned CDR3 sequences and most-parsimonious VDJ recombination scenarios with the TCRdist pipeline. In a later analysis, every TCR beta chain was defined by the combination of its CDR3 amino acid sequence and its V-gene family, and reads without a unique V-gene family were dropped. A later analysis removed several hundred highly shared, low-generation-probability nucleotide sequences to deal with suspected cross-contamination and a sequencing artifact. In a later analysis, a clonal expansion index for each public chain was calculated from normalized within-repertoire ranks of inferred template counts. Generation probabilities in a later analysis came from a VDJ recombination model fitted to out-of-frame rearrangements, and those results were checked against IGoR. A later analysis scored TCR-TCR, TCR-HLA and TCR-CMV co-occurrence with hypergeometric tests, applying a repertoire-size bias correction to TCR pairs. A later analysis estimated false discovery rates by permuting HLA or CMV assignments 20 times. A later analysis grouped co-occurring TCRs with DBSCAN, adding TCRdist sequence similarity when clustering within HLA-allele-positive subsets. Repertoires with fewer than 30,000 or more than 120,000 public chains were left out of co-occurrence clustering, as were roughly five repertoires with anomalous nucleotide sharing. Here the immuneACCESS table is served through TCRdb, limited to in-frame sequences with V and J called. Missing clones are a known gap in these copies; in checked studies unresolved V genes cover under half, and the rest lacks a known reason. V and J calls and clone size come straight from that table; D and trimming were deduced from the DNA. The sample table shows about 140,000 clones, and roughly 9.8% are seen once. The ten largest clones take up 1.8% of the sample.

The cohort comprised 550 to 700 healthy bone marrow donors. At the time of sampling, every cohort member was nominally healthy, though immune exposures that went unrecorded were likely present. The donor tested CMV seronegative, placing the donor among the 300 to 400 seronegative members of the cohort. A peripheral blood sample was collected from each donor, and TCR beta sequencing was performed on peripheral blood mononuclear cells. The Qiagen DNeasy Blood Extraction Kit was used to extract genomic DNA from the blood cell samples. Cut back by 6 bases and 5 bases, the V and J ends lie 10 bases apart. The CDR3 contains 12 residues, cysteine and phenylalanine counted. The DNA shown is the 36-base CDR3, in frame from base 1. Per the germline V gene, SGHAT is the CDR1 and FQNNGV is the CDR2.

The V and J genes are TRBV11-2 and TRBJ1-2; TRBD1 is perhaps the D gene, given 6 matching bases. The source is a middle-aged man in good health and CMV-seronegative. The sequenced sample was PBMCs. The CDR3 is CASSIQGYGYTF. The DNA is as follows: TGTGCCAGCAGTATACAGGGATATGGCTACACCTTC. The entire variable domain, with the stretches around the CDR3 drawn from the reference TRBV11-2 and TRBJ1-2 proteins, is EAGVAQSPRYKIIEKRQSVAFWCNPISGHATLYWYQQILGQGPKLLIQFQNNGVVDDSQLPKDRFSAERLKGVDSTLKIQPAKLEDSAVYLCASSIQGYGYTFGSGTRLTVV.